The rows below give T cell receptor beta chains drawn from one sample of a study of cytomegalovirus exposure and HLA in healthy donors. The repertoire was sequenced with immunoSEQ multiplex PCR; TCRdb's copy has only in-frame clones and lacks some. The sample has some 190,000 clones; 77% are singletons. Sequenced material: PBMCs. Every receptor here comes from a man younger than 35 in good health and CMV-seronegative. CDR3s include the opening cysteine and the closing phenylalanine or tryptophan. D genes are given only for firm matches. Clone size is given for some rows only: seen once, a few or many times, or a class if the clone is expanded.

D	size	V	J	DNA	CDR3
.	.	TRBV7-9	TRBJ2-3	TGTGCCACCCTTTCCATAGCTGAGCTGAGGGCAGATACGCAGTATTTT	CATLSIAELRADTQYF
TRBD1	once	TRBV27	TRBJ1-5	TGTGCCAGCAGTTTAGCAGGGGGCGCCGCGGTTCAGCCCCAGCATTTT	CASSLAGGAAVQPQHF
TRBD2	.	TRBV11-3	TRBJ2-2	TGTGCCAGCAGCTTAGCGGGAGGGTTCACCGGGGAGCTGTTTTTT	CASSLAGGFTGELFF
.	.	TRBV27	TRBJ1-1	TGTGCCAGCAGTAACACCTGGGGGGGCACTGAAGCTTTCTTT	CASSNTWGGTEAFF
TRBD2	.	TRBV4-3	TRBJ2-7	TGCGCCAGCAGCCAAGCCCCAGCGGGAGCATCCGAGCAGTACTTC	CASSQAPAGASEQYF
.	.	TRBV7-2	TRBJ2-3	TGTGCCAGCAGCTCAGGGCCAAGGAAAACGGGCACAGATACGCAGTATTTT	CASSSGPRKTGTDTQYF
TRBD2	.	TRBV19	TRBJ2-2	TGTGCCAGTAGTATGAAGGCTAGCGGGACGAACACCGGGGAGCTGTTTTTT	CASSMKASGTNTGELFF
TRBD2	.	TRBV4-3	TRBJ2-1	TGCGCCAGCAGCCAAGATAGGTCTAGCGGGGGCGGTGAGCAGTTCTTC	CASSQDRSSGGGEQFF
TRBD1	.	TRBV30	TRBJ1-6	TGTGCCTGGAGTGTACTCGACAGGGATAATTCACCCCTCCACTTT	CAWSVLDRDNSPLHF
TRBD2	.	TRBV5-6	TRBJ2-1	TGTGCCAGCATCCTAGCGGGAGACTCCTACAATGAGCAGTTCTTC	CASILAGDSYNEQFF
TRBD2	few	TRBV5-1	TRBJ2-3	TGCGCCAGCAGCTTGGGACTAGCGGGAACCCGCACAGATACGCAGTATTTT	CASSLGLAGTRTDTQYF
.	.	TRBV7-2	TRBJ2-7	TGTGCCAGCAGCCGGACTTTTGCCTACGAGCAGTACTTC	CASSRTFAYEQYF
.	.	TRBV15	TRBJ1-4	TGTGCCACCAGAGTCCAGGGTGCGGGAGAAAAACTGTTTTTT	CATRVQGAGEKLFF
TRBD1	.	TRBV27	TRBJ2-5	TGTGCCAGCAGTTTACTCCGAGACAGGGGGAAAGAGACCCAGTACTTC	CASSLLRDRGKETQYF
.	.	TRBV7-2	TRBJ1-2	TGTGCCAGCAGCTCGATGGCAGGCTATGGCTACACCTTC	CASSSMAGYGYTF
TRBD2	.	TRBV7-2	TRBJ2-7	TGTGCCAGCAGACCATCTAGCGGAGCAGGCTACGAGCAGTACTTC	CASRPSSGAGYEQYF
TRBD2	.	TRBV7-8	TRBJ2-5	TGTGCCAGCAGCCCTTCCGCTAGCGGGATCCAAGAGACCCAGTACTTC	CASSPSASGIQETQYF
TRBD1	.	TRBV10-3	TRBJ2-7	TGTGCCATCAGAAGACAGGGCTCCTACGAGCAGTACTTC	CAIRRQGSYEQYF
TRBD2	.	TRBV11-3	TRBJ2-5	TGTGCCAGCAGCCCCGGGGAGGGGTGGGAGACCCAGTACTTC	CASSPGEGWETQYF
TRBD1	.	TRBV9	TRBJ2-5	TGTGCCAGCAGCGTGGACAGGGGGCGCCGGGAGACCCAGTACTTC	CASSVDRGRRETQYF
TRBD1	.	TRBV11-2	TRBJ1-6	TGTGCCAGTGGACAGGGAAATTCACCCCTCCACTTT	CASGQGNSPLHF
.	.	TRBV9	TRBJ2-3	TGTGCCAGCAGCGTAGCTAGGACAGATACGCAGTATTTT	CASSVARTDTQYF
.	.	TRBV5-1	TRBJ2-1	TGCGCCAGCAGCAAACAGGGTCGGATAGGCAATGAGCAGTTCTTC	CASSKQGRIGNEQFF
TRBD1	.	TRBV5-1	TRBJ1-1	TGCGCCAGCAGCTTCGGGACAGGGGGCCTGAACACTGAAGCTTTCTTT	CASSFGTGGLNTEAFF
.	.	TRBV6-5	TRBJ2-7	TGTGCCAGCAGTTCGACAGGATACTACGAGCAGTACTTC	CASSSTGYYEQYF
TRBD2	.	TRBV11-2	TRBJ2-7	TGTGCCAGCAGCGGGGGGGGAGTCCACGAGCAGTACTTC	CASSGGGVHEQYF
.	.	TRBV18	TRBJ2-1	TGTGCCAGCTCACCACCAGGTCGAAGCGAGGAGCAGTTCTTC	CASSPPGRSEEQFF
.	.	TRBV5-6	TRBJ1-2	TGTGCCAGCAGCGTTCAGGGGCCTGGCTACACCTTC	CASSVQGPGYTF
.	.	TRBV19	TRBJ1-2	TGTGCCAGTAGTAAGGCCCCACAGGGACCCCTCTATGGCTACACCTTC	CASSKAPQGPLYGYTF
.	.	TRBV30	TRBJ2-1	TGTGCCTGGAGTGTACTTCCAGGGAACAATGAGCAGTTCTTC	CAWSVLPGNNEQFF
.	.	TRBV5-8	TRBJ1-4	TGTGCCAGCAGCTTGGCTCTCCCCGACAGGAATGAAAAACTGTTTTTT	CASSLALPDRNEKLFF
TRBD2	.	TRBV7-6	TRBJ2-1	TGTGCCAGCAGCTTAGGATTAGCGGGGGCGGGCGGTGAGCAGTTCTTC	CASSLGLAGAGGEQFF
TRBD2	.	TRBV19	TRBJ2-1	TGTGCCAGTAGTATGGCGGGCGGACTAGCGGTTGCTGTGCAGTTCTTC	CASSMAGGLAVAVQFF
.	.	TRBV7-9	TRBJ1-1	TGCGCCAGCAGCTTACTGCAGGGAGGCACTGAAGCTTTCTTT	CASSLLQGGTEAFF
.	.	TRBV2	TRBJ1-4	TGTGCCAGCAGTGGGCAGGGGCCACCTGAAAAACTGTTTTTT	CASSGQGPPEKLFF
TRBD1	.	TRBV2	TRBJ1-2	TGTGCCAGCAGGGCAGGGGGCGGCTACACCTTC	CASRAGGGYTF